The rows below give T cell receptor beta chains drawn from one sample of a study of blood T cell repertoires in COVID-19. Data came from immunoSEQ multiplex PCR; TCRdb stores just in-frame clones and leaves some out. This sample carries approximately 190,000 clones, roughly 80% of them seen once, and the ten largest clones take 20%. Sequences were obtained from peripheral blood. The source of these receptors is a human donor in a cohort sampled during active COVID-19. The CDR3 runs from the conserved cysteine through the conserved F or W. Fields, in order: V gene, clone size, J gene, D gene, CDR3 DNA, CDR3 protein. A D gene is named only where the DNA matches it firmly. For some rows the clone size is stated as once, few or many, or as a class when expanded; others skip it.

V: TRBV6-1
size: NA
J: TRBJ2-3
D: TRBD2
DNA: TGTGCCAGCAGTGAGTGGCGGGGAGGGACAGATACGCAGTATTTT
CDR3: CASSEWRGGTDTQYF

V: TRBV25-1
size: NA
J: TRBJ2-3
D: TRBD2
DNA: TGTGCCAGCAGTGAAGGAGGAAGCGGGAGAACAGATACGCAGTATTTT
CDR3: CASSEGGSGRTDTQYF

V: TRBV5-6
size: NA
J: TRBJ2-5
D: NA
DNA: TGTGCCAGCAGCTTGGCCATCCCGGGGGAGACCCAGTACTTC
CDR3: CASSLAIPGETQYF

V: TRBV6-4
size: once
J: TRBJ2-2
D: NA
DNA: TGTGCCAGCAAAGGGGCGAGGAACACCGGGGAGCTGTTTTTT
CDR3: CASKGARNTGELFF

V: TRBV28
size: NA
J: TRBJ2-2
D: NA
DNA: TGTGCCAGCATTATGTCCTCGGGATACACCGGGGAGCTGTTTTTT
CDR3: CASIMSSGYTGELFF

V: TRBV5-5
size: few
J: TRBJ2-1
D: TRBD2
DNA: TGTGCCAGCAGCGTACAGAACCATCCTTGGGGGAGGGACAATGAGCAGTTCTTC
CDR3: CASSVQNHPWGRDNEQFF

V: TRBV5-1
size: NA
J: TRBJ1-5
D: NA
DNA: TGCGCCAGCAGCTTGGTCCCGGGGGATCAGCCCCAGCATTTT
CDR3: CASSLVPGDQPQHF

V: TRBV7-6
size: NA
J: TRBJ2-1
D: TRBD1
DNA: TGTGCCAGCAGCCGGACAGGCGCTAGTGAGCAGTTCTTC
CDR3: CASSRTGASEQFF

V: TRBV18
size: NA
J: TRBJ2-7
D: TRBD1
DNA: TGTGCCAGCTCACCACCCGGCTCAGGGGGCGAGCAGTACTTC
CDR3: CASSPPGSGGEQYF

V: TRBV2
size: NA
J: TRBJ2-7
D: NA
DNA: TGTGCCAGCAGTGCAATTCTGGGTTCGGAGGAGCAGTACTTC
CDR3: CASSAILGSEEQYF

V: TRBV7-2
size: NA
J: TRBJ2-6
D: NA
DNA: TGTGCCAGCAGATACAGGGTTTCTGGGGCCAACGTCCTGACTTTC
CDR3: CASRYRVSGANVLTF

V: TRBV6-5
size: NA
J: TRBJ2-2
D: NA
DNA: TGTGCCAGCACAAGGGCGGGTACCGGGGAGCTGTTTTTT
CDR3: CASTRAGTGELFF

V: TRBV4-1
size: NA
J: TRBJ2-7
D: TRBD2
DNA: TGCGCCAGCAGCCAAGATGGGACTACAAACTACGAGCAGTACTTC
CDR3: CASSQDGTTNYEQYF

V: TRBV27
size: NA
J: TRBJ2-4
D: NA
DNA: TGTGCCAGCAGTTTAAACACAGGTCAAGCCAAAAACATTCAGTACTTC
CDR3: CASSLNTGQAKNIQYF

V: TRBV28
size: NA
J: TRBJ1-5
D: NA
DNA: TGTGCCAGCAGGAGGCGGGATAGCAATCAGCCCCAGCATTTT
CDR3: CASRRRDSNQPQHF

V: TRBV5-1
size: once
J: TRBJ2-1
D: NA
DNA: TGCGCCAGCAGCTTACAGGGCTGGCAGGGCAATGAGCAGTTCTTC
CDR3: CASSLQGWQGNEQFF

V: TRBV6-5
size: once
J: TRBJ1-1
D: TRBD1
DNA: TGTGCCAGCACTCCGACAGGGTTGAACACTGAAGCTTTCTTT
CDR3: CASTPTGLNTEAFF

V: TRBV10-3
size: NA
J: TRBJ2-2
D: TRBD1
DNA: TGTGCCATCAGGGACAGGGGTCCCGGGGAGCTGTTTTTT
CDR3: CAIRDRGPGELFF

V: TRBV7-2
size: few
J: TRBJ1-1
D: NA
DNA: TGTGCCAGCAGCTTGAGAGGTCAGGGCACTGAAGCTTTCTTT
CDR3: CASSLRGQGTEAFF

V: TRBV28
size: NA
J: TRBJ2-7
D: TRBD2
DNA: TGTGCCAGCAGAGTAGCGGGAAGGCCCTACGAGCAGTACTTC
CDR3: CASRVAGRPYEQYF

V: TRBV30
size: NA
J: TRBJ2-3
D: NA
DNA: TGTGCCTGGAGGGTCTCGAGCGGTGATACGCAGTATTTT
CDR3: CAWRVSSGDTQYF

V: TRBV11-2
size: NA
J: TRBJ1-4
D: NA
DNA: TGTGCCAGCAGCTCCCACGTCGGGGCAGGGGCTCGAGAAAAACTGTTTTTT
CDR3: CASSSHVGAGAREKLFF

V: TRBV18
size: once
J: TRBJ1-5
D: NA
DNA: TGTGCCAGCTCACCAAATTCAGTCCCATCTCAGCCCCAGCATTTT
CDR3: CASSPNSVPSQPQHF

V: TRBV7-9
size: NA
J: TRBJ2-3
D: NA
DNA: TGTGCCAGCGGACAGCGGGGAAGCGATACGCAGTATTTT
CDR3: CASGQRGSDTQYF

V: TRBV5-1
size: once
J: TRBJ1-1
D: NA
DNA: TGCGCCAGCAGCTTGGGGTTAGTTGGGGGCTTAGGGAACACTGAAGCTTTCTTT
CDR3: CASSLGLVGGLGNTEAFF

V: TRBV28
size: once
J: TRBJ2-7
D: TRBD2
DNA: TGTGCCAGCAGTCTCCCGGGACTAAGCTCCGAGCAGTACTTC
CDR3: CASSLPGLSSEQYF

V: TRBV3-1/TRBV3-2
size: NA
J: TRBJ1-6
D: NA
DNA: TGTGCCAGCAGCCAAGCCCGTAATTCACCCCTCCACTTT
CDR3: CASSQARNSPLHF

V: TRBV5-6
size: NA
J: TRBJ1-5
D: NA
DNA: TGTGCCAGCAGCTTTTTCAGTGGCAATCAGCCCCAGCATTTT
CDR3: CASSFFSGNQPQHF

V: TRBV27
size: NA
J: TRBJ1-6
D: NA
DNA: TGTGCCAGCAGTGGCCTGAGGGCGCGCTCACCCCTCCACTTT
CDR3: CASSGLRARSPLHF

V: TRBV28
size: NA
J: TRBJ2-5
D: NA
DNA: TGTGCCAGCAGGCCTGACCGGGGAGGAGAGGCCCAGTACTTC
CDR3: CASRPDRGGEAQYF

V: TRBV2
size: NA
J: TRBJ1-5
D: NA
DNA: TGTGCCAGCAGTGGGACAGGCAATCAGCCCCAGCATTTT
CDR3: CASSGTGNQPQHF

V: TRBV10-3
size: NA
J: TRBJ1-5
D: TRBD1
DNA: TGTGCCATCGGGAGACTACTAGGACAGGTCCCTCAGCCCCAGCATTTT
CDR3: CAIGRLLGQVPQPQHF

V: TRBV2
size: NA
J: TRBJ2-2
D: TRBD2
DNA: TGTGCCAGCAGCCCCCCCAGCGGGATAGCGGGGGAGCTGTTTTTT
CDR3: CASSPPSGIAGELFF

V: TRBV28
size: NA
J: TRBJ2-7
D: NA
DNA: TGTGCCAGCAAGAGACAAGCCTACGAGCAGTACTTC
CDR3: CASKRQAYEQYF

V: TRBV9
size: NA
J: TRBJ2-3
D: TRBD2
DNA: TGTGCCAGCAGCGTGCACTTAGCGGGGTCCGGGACAGATACGCAGTATTTT
CDR3: CASSVHLAGSGTDTQYF

V: TRBV27
size: NA
J: TRBJ1-5
D: NA
DNA: TGTGCCAGCAGTTTACAAACTCCGTCGTGGGGGGGGGCATGGCCCCAGCATTTT
CDR3: CASSLQTPSWGGAWPQHF

V: TRBV2
size: once
J: TRBJ2-1
D: NA
DNA: TGTGCCAGCAGGAAATTAGCTGAGCAGTTCTTC
CDR3: CASRKLAEQFF

V: TRBV6-5
size: NA
J: TRBJ2-6
D: NA
DNA: TGTGCCAGTACAGTAGTCTCTGGGGCCAACGTCCTGACTTTC
CDR3: CASTVVSGANVLTF

V: TRBV30
size: few
J: TRBJ1-2
D: TRBD1
DNA: TGTGCCTGGAGTGGCCGATCAGGGGGAGTGGGCACCTTC
CDR3: CAWSGRSGGVGTF

V: TRBV15
size: NA
J: TRBJ1-2
D: TRBD1
DNA: TGTGCCACCCATTTTACAGGGGCGGGGAGGAATGGCTACACCTTC
CDR3: CATHFTGAGRNGYTF

V: TRBV27
size: NA
J: TRBJ2-3
D: NA
DNA: TGTGCCAGCAGTTTATACCCACCGGGGGGCACAGATACGCAGTATTTT
CDR3: CASSLYPPGGTDTQYF

V: TRBV15
size: NA
J: TRBJ1-5
D: TRBD1
DNA: TGTGCCACCAGCAGAGATAGGACAGGGGATCAGCCCCAGCATTTT
CDR3: CATSRDRTGDQPQHF

V: TRBV11-1
size: NA
J: TRBJ1-5
D: NA
DNA: TGTGCCAGCAGCCCTAGCGCCAATCAGCCCCAGCATTTT
CDR3: CASSPSANQPQHF

V: TRBV15
size: once
J: TRBJ2-5
D: NA
DNA: TGTGCCACCGAGACTCCTTGGCGGAAAGAGACCCAGTACTTC
CDR3: CATETPWRKETQYF

V: TRBV30
size: once
J: TRBJ1-5
D: TRBD1
DNA: TGTGCCTGGGCCAGGACAGGGGAAGTCAATCAGCCCCAGCATTTT
CDR3: CAWARTGEVNQPQHF

V: TRBV2
size: NA
J: TRBJ2-3
D: TRBD2
DNA: TGTGCCAGCAGTGAAGGTAGCGGGAGAAACACAGATACGCAGTATTTT
CDR3: CASSEGSGRNTDTQYF

V: TRBV7-2
size: once
J: TRBJ2-7
D: NA
DNA: TGTGCCAGCAGCCCCGTCGGTTTGAGCTCCTACGAGCAGTACTTC
CDR3: CASSPVGLSSYEQYF

V: TRBV5-6
size: NA
J: TRBJ2-1
D: NA
DNA: TGTGCCAGCAGCTTCTTCGGTCTGAACTACAATGAGCAGTTCTTC
CDR3: CASSFFGLNYNEQFF

V: TRBV30
size: NA
J: TRBJ2-7
D: NA
DNA: TGTGCCGGCACACAGGGCTACGAGCAGTACTTC
CDR3: CAGTQGYEQYF

V: TRBV6-6
size: NA
J: TRBJ2-7
D: TRBD1
DNA: TGTGCCAGCAGTTACCCCGGCAGGGGGTACGAGCAGTACTTC
CDR3: CASSYPGRGYEQYF

V: TRBV10-3
size: NA
J: TRBJ2-2
D: TRBD1
DNA: TGTGCCATCAGTGAGTCTAGGACAGGGAGGTTGGGGAACACCGGGGAGCTGTTTTTT
CDR3: CAISESRTGRLGNTGELFF

V: TRBV12-3/TRBV12-4
size: NA
J: TRBJ1-3
D: NA
DNA: TGTGGCAAAGGAGCTGGAAACACCATATATTTT
CDR3: CGKGAGNTIYF

V: TRBV7-3
size: NA
J: TRBJ2-2
D: NA
DNA: TGTGCCAGCAGCTTAAGTGTAGACTATACGAACACCGGGGAGCTGTTTTTT
CDR3: CASSLSVDYTNTGELFF

V: TRBV15
size: few
J: TRBJ2-2
D: NA
DNA: TGTGCCACCAGCAGAGATCCGGGGGAGGGGGAGCTGTTTTTT
CDR3: CATSRDPGEGELFF